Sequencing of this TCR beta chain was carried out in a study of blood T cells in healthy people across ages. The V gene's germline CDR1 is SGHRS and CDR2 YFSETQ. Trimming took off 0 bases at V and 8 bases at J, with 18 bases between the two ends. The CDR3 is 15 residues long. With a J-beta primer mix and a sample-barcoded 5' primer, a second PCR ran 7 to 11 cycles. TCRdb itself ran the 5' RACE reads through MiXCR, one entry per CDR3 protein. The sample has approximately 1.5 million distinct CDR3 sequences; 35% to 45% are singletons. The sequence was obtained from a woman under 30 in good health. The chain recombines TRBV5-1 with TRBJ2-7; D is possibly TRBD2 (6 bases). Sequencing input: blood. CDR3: CASSLALAEATKQYF. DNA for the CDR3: TGCGCCAGCAGCTTGGCCTTAGCGGAGGCTACGAAGCAGTACTTC.